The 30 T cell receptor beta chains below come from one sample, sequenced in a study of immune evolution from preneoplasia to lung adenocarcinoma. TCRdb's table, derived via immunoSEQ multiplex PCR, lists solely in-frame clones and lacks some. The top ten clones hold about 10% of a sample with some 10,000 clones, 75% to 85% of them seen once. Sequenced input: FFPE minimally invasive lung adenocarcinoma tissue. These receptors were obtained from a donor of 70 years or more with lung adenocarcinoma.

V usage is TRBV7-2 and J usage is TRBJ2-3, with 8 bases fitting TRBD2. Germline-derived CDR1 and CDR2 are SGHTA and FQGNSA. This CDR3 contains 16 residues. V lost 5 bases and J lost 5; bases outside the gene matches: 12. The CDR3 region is CASSPFVAGTGDTQYF. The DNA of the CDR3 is TGTGCCAGCAGCCCCTTTGTAGCGGGGACGGGAGATACGCAGTATTTT.

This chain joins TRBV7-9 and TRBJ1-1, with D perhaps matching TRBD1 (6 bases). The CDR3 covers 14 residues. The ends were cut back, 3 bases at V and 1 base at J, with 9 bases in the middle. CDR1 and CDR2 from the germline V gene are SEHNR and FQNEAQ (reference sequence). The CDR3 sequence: CASSLTGSNTEAFF. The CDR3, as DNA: TGTGCCAGCAGCTTGACAGGTTCGAACACTGAAGCTTTCTTT.

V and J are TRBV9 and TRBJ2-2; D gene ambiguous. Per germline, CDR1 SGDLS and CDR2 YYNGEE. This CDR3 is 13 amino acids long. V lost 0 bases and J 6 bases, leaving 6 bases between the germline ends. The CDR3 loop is CASSVVPSGELFF. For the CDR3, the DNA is TGTGCCAGCAGCGTAGTTCCTTCCGGGGAGCTGTTTTTT. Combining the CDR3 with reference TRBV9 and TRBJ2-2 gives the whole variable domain DSGVTQTPKHLITATGQRVTLRCSPRSGDLSVYWYQQSLDQGLQFLIQYYNGEERAKGNILERFSAQQFPDLHSELNLSSLELGDSALYFCASSVVPSGELFFGEGSRLTVL.

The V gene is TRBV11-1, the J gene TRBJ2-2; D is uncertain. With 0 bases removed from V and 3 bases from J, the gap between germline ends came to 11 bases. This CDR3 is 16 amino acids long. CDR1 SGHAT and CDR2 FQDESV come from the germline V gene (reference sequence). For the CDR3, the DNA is TGTGCCAGCAGCTTAGCGGGCCAGCTCTACACCGGGGAGCTGTTTTTT. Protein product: CASSLAGQLYTGELFF.

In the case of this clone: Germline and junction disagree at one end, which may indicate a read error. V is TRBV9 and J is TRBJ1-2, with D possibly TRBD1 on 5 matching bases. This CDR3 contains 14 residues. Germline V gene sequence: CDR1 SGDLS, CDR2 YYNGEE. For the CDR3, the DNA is TGTGCCAGCAGCCCACATGCAGAAGGACATACCGGCAGCTTC. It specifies CASSPHAEGHTGSF. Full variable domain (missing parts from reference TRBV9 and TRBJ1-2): DSGVTQTPKHLITATGQRVTLRCSPRSGDLSVYWYQQSLDQGLQFLIQYYNGEERAKGNILERFSAQQFPDLHSELNLSSLELGDSALYFCASSPHAEGHTGSFGSGTRLTVV.

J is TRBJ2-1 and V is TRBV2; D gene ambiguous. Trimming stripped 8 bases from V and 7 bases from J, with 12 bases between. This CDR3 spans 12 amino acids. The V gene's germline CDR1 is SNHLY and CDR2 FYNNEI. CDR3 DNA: TGTGCCAGCGGCAACAGTGGGAATGAGCAGTTCTTC. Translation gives CASGNSGNEQFF.

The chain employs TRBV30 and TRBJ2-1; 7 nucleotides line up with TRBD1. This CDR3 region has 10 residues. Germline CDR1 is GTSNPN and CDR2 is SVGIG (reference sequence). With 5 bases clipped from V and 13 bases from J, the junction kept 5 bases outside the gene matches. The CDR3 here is CAWAGTAQFF. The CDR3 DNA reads TGTGCCTGGGCCGGGACAGCTCAGTTCTTC.

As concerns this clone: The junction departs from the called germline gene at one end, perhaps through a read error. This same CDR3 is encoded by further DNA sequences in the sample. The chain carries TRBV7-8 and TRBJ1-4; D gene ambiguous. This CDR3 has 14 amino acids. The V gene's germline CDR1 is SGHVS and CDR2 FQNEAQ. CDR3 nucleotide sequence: TGTGCCAGCAGCTTAGACGGATATAATGAAAAACTATTTTTT. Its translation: CASSLDGYNEKLFF.

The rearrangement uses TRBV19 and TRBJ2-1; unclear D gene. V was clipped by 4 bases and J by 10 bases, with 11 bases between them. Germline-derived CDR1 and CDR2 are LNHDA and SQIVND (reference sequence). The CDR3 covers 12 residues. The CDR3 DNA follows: TGTGCCAGTAGTACCCGGGCAGGAGAGCAGTTCTTC. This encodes CASSTRAGEQFF.

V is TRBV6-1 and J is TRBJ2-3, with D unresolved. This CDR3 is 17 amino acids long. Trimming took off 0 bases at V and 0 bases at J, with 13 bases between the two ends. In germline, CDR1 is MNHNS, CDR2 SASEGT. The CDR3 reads CASSEASVLTSTDTQYF. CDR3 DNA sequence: TGTGCCAGCAGTGAAGCTTCAGTCTTAACCAGCACAGATACGCAGTATTTT.

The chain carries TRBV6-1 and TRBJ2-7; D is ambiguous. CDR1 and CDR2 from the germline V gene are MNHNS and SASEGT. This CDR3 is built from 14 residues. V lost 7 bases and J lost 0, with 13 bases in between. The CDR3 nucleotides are TGTGCCAGCACTCGGGCTAGTAGCTCCTACGAGCAGTACTTC. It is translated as CASTRASSSYEQYF.

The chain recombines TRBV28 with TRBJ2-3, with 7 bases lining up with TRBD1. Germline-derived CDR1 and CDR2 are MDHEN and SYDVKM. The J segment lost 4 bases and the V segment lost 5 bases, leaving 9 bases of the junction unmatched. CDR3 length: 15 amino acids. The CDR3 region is CASSLPTGAADTQYF. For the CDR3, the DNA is TGTGCCAGCAGTCTACCAACAGGGGCGGCAGATACGCAGTATTTT.

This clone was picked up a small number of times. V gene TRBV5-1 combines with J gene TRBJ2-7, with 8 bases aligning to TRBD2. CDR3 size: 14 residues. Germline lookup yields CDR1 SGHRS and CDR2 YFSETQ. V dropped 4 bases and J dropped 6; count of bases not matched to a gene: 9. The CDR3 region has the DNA TGCGCCAGCAGCGTTGGGTCGGGACTAGGCGAGCAGTACTTC. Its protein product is CASSVGSGLGEQYF.

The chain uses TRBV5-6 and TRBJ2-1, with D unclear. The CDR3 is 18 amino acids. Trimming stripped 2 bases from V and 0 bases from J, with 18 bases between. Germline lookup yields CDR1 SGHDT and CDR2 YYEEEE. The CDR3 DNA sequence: TGTGCCAGCAGCTTTTTGTTGGGGAAGAGGAGCTCCTACAATGAGCAGTTCTTC. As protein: CASSFLLGKRSSYNEQFF.

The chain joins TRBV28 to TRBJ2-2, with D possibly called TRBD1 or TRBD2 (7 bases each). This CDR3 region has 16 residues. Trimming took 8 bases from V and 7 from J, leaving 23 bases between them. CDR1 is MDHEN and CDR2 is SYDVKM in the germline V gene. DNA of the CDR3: TGTGCCAGCGAACTAGTTTCAGGGGGGGCCAGCGGGGAGCTGTTTTTT. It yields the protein CASELVSGGASGELFF. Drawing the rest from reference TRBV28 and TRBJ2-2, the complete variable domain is DVKVTQSSRYLVKRTGEKVFLECVQDMDHENMFWYRQDPGLGLRLIYFSYDVKMKEKGDIPEGYSVSREKKERFSLILESASTNQTSMYLCASELVSGGASGELFFGEGSRLTVL.

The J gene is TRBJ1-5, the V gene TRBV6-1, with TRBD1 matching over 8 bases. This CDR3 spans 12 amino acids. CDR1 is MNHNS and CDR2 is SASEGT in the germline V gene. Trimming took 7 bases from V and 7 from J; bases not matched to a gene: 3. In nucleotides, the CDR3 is TGTGCCAGCAACCGACAGGGGCAGCCCCAGCATTTT. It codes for CASNRQGQPQHF.

CDR3 protein: CASSLIAGRGETQYF. The CDR3 bases are TGTGCCAGCAGCTTAATAGCGGGACGGGGGGAGACCCAGTACTTC. This chain joins TRBV7-2 and TRBJ2-5; 8 bases are a match to TRBD2. Germline assignment: CDR1 SGHTA and CDR2 FQGNSA. The CDR3 has 15 amino acids. Trimming took 2 bases from V and 5 from J; bases not matched to a gene: 7.

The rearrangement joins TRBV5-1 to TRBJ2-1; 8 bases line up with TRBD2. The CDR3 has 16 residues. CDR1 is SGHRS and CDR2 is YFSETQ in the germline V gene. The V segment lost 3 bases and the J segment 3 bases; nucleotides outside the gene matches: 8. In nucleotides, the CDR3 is TGCGCCAGCAGCTCCACGCCCGGGGGGGGCTACAATGAGCAGTTCTTC. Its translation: CASSSTPGGGYNEQFF. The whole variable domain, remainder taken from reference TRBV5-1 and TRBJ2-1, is KAGVTQTPRYLIKTRGQQVTLSCSPISGHRSVSWYQQTPGQGLQFLFEYFSETQRNKGNFPGRFSGRQFSNSRSEMNVSTLELGDSALYLCASSSTPGGGYNEQFFGPGTRLTVL.

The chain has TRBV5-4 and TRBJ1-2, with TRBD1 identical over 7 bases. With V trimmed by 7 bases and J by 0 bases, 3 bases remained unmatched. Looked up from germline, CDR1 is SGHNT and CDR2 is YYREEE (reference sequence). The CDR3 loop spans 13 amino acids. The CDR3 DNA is TGTGCCAGCCGACAGGGCGCTAACTATGGCTACACCTTC. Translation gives CASRQGANYGYTF.

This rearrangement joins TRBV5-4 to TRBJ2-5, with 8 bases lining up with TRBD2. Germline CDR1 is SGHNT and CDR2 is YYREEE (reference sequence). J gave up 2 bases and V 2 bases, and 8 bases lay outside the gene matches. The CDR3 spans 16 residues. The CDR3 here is CASSFLAGSGQETQYF. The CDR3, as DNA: TGTGCCAGCAGCTTCTTAGCGGGGTCGGGGCAAGAGACCCAGTACTTC.

The CDR3 DNA reads as TGTGCCATCAGAGCCAACACTGAAGCTTTCTTT. It codes for CAIRANTEAFF. V gene TRBV10-3 combines with J gene TRBJ1-1, with D unresolved. V dropped 6 bases and J dropped 2 bases, with 4 bases sitting between them. CDR3 length: 11 residues. In germline, CDR1 is ENHRY, CDR2 SYGVKD.

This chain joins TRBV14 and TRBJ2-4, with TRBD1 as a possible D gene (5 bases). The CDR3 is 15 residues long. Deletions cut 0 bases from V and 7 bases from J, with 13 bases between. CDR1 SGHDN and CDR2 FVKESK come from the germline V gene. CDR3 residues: CASSQEGHRWNIQYF. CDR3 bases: TGTGCCAGCAGCCAAGAAGGCCACAGGTGGAACATTCAGTACTTC.

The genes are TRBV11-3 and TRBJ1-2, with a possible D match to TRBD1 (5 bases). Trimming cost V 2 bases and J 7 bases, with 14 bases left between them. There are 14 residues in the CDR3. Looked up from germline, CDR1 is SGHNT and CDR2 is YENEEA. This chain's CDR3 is CASSLIRASCGYTF. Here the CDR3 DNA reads TGTGCCAGCAGCTTAATCAGGGCGAGTTGTGGCTACACCTTC. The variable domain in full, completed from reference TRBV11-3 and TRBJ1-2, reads EAGVVQSPRYKIIEKKQPVAFWCNPISGHNTLYWYLQNLGQGPELLIRYENEEAVDDSQLPKDRFSAERLKGVDSTLKIQPAELGDSAVYLCASSLIRASCGYTFGSGTRLTVV.

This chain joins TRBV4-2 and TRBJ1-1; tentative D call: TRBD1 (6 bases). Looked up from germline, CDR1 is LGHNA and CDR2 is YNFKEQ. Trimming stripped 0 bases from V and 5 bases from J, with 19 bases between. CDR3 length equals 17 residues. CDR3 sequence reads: CASSQDDRPGAGTEAFF. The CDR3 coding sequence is TGTGCCAGCAGCCAAGATGATCGCCCGGGGGCAGGGACTGAAGCTTTCTTT.

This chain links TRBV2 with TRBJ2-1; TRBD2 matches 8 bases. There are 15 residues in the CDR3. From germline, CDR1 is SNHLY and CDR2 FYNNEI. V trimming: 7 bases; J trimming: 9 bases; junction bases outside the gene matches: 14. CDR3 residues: CASKGTSDFNGEQFF. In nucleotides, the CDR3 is TGTGCCAGCAAAGGGACTAGTGACTTCAATGGTGAGCAGTTCTTC. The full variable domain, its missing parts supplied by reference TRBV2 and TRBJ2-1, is EPEVTQTPSHQVTQMGQEVILRCVPISNHLYFYWYRQILGQKVEFLVSFYNNEISEKSEIFDDQFSVERPDGSNFTLKIRSTKLEDSAMYFCASKGTSDFNGEQFFGPGTRLTVL.

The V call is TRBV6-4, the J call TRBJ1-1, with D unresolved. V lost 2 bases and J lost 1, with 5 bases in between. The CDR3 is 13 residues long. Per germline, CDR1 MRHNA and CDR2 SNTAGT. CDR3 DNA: TGTGCCAGCAGTGACCGAGAGAACACTGAAGCTTTCTTT. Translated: CASSDRENTEAFF.

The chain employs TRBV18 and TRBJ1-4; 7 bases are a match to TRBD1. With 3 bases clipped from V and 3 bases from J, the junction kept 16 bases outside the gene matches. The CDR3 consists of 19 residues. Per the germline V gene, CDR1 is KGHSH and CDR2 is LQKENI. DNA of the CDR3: TGTGCCAGCTCACCCCGGGACAGCGGAAGCAACTTGGCTAATGAAAAACTGTTTTTT. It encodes CASSPRDSGSNLANEKLFF.

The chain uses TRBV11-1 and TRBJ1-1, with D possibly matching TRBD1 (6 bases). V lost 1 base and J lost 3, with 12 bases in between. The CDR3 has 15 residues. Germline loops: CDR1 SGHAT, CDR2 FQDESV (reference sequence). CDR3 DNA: TGTGCCAGCAGCTTAGTCCCTAACAGGGACACTGAAGCTTTCTTT. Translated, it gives CASSLVPNRDTEAFF.

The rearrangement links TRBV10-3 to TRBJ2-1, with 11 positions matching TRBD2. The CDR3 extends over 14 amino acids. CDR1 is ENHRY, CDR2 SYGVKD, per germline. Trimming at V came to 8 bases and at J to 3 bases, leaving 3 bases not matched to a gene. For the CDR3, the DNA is TGTGCCATCGGAGGGACTAGCGGCTACAATGAGCAGTTCTTC. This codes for CAIGGTSGYNEQFF.

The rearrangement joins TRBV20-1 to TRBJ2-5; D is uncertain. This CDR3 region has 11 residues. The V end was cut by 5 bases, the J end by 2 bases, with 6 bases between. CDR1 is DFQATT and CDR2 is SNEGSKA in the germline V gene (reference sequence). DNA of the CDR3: TGCAGTGCTTTTCCACAAGAGACCCAGTACTTC. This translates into CSAFPQETQYF.